This T cell receptor (beta chain) emerged from a study of CD8+ T cells in alopecia areata listed by TCRdb under 2018. Broadly, across the study: Treated patients were enrolled in an open-label pilot trial of oral tofacitinib at 5 to 10 mg twice daily for moderate-to-severe alopecia areata. Patients stayed on tofacitinib for 6 to 18 months and then had 6 months of follow-up off drug so that delayed response and recurrence could be assessed. In treated patients, disease severity was measured using the SALT score, which gives the percentage of scalp surface area affected. The study used high-throughput TCRbeta sequencing to examine T cell clonal expansion in alopecia areata, in both the C3H/HeJ mouse model and human patients. In humans, TCRbeta sequencing was performed on scalp tissue and on sorted CD4+ and CD8+ peripheral blood T cells from healthy controls and from patients with patchy or totalis/universalis alopecia areata. Patients on tofacitinib were biopsied at baseline and after 4 and 24 weeks of treatment, and several of the patients also had a later scalp biopsy. Clonality in the scalp was compared among normal scalp (n=4), patchy alopecia areata scalp (n=8), and alopecia totalis/universalis scalp (n=8). RNA came from the PAXgene miRNA kit for fixed scalp, the miRNeasy kit for PBMCs, and the RNeasy kit for mouse skin. Amplification of TCRbeta CDR3 regions was done by immunoSEQ multiplex PCR using 35 Vbeta forward primers and 13 Jbeta reverse primers.

V is clipped by 5 bases and J by 3 bases, and the sequence between their germline boundaries is 11 bases long. Including cysteine and phenylalanine, the CDR3 has 14 amino acids. The only DNA kept is the CDR3, 42 bases in frame from the first base. Reading the germline V gene (reference sequence) gives CDR1 LNHNV and CDR2 YYDKDF. Points on this clone: Its antigen has not been determined. No quality values exist for individual bases; no much larger clone is one base distant.

Findings and caveats that apply to the study as a whole: TCR sequences shared between patients were less clear than in mice, possibly partly because of HLA diversity in the patient population. Unlike mouse skin, where gammadelta T cells dominate, normal human skin contains resident alphabeta T cells that get sequenced too, which complicates analysis of the scalp TCR repertoire. Many expanded lesional clones were found to persist in scalp and blood during tofacitinib treatment, and relapse after treatment cessation may be partly explained by this persistence. Tofacitinib significantly decreased scalp clonality and the number of expanded CD8+ clones among the top 100 scalp clones. Because the treated cohort was small and had only one nonresponder, larger studies are needed to examine links between baseline CD8+ expansion and response. Lesional scalp, especially in alopecia totalis/universalis, showed higher clonality and more expanded CD8+ clones than normal scalp, suggesting antigenic drive.

What this sample's time point label stands for: about 25 weeks on oral tofacitinib. The treatment or condition label on this specimen signifies: oral pan-JAK inhibitor, 5-10 mg twice daily. Lesional scalp punch biopsies and peripheral blood were obtained from alopecia areata patients. After PBMCs were isolated by density centrifugation and stained for CD3, CD4 and CD8, a FACSAria was used to sort CD4+ and CD8+ T cells. The library was built by means of the immunoSEQ multiplex PCR assay. To provide template for TCR sequencing, every sample had RNA extracted and reverse transcribed into cDNA. First-strand cDNA was synthesized using SuperScript III with a 2:1 mix of oligo-dT and random hexamers. A synthetic immune receptor repertoire was used to assess amplification bias, and residual bias was removed computationally. On the study's bioinformatics: Raw reads were preprocessed to remove errors, and CDR3 was defined by IMGT conventions from the conserved cysteine to phenylalanine. Clonality was calculated as 1 minus Shannon entropy normalized by log2 of the number of productive unique TCRs. CD4 or CD8 identity of scalp clones was inferred by cross-referencing scalp TCRbeta sequences with sorted blood CD4 and CD8 repertoires. Drawn from immuneACCESS, this table holds only the in-frame rearrangements with V and J called that TCRdb kept. Clones are partly lost; checked studies trace under half to an unresolved V gene and leave the rest unexplained. The D gene and trimming were derived from the DNA, and the V and J assignments and clone size from that table. Counted in this sample were 180,000 or so clones; roughly 50% of them appeared once. The ten largest clones take up roughly a tenth of the sample.

This material consisted of CD8+ T cells sorted from blood, taken at week 24, from a patient treated with tofacitinib. The sequence came from a human donor with alopecia areata. Recombination connected TRBV15 to TRBJ2-1; a confident D gene designation cannot be given. The CDR3 region has the sequence CATSPAAGYNEQFF. In nucleotide form, the sequence is TGTGCCACCAGCCCCGCGGCCGGCTACAATGAGCAGTTCTTC.